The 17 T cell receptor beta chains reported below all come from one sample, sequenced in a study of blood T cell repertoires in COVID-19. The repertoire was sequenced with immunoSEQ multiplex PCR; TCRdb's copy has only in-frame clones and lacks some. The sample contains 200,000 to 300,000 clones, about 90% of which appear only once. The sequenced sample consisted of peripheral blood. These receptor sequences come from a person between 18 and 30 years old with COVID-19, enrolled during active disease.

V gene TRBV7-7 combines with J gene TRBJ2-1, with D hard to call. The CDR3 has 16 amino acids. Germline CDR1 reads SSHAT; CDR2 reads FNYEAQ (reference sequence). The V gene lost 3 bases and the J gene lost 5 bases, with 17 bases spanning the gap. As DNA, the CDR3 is TGTGCCAGCAGCTTTACGGAGAGAAATGATCACAATGAGCAGTTCTTC. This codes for CASSFTERNDHNEQFF.

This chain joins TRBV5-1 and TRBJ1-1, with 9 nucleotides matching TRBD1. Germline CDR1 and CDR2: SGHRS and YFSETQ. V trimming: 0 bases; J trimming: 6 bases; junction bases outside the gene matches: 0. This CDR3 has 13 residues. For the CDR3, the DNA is TGCGCCAGCAGCTTGGACAGGGGGCCTGAAGCTTTCTTT. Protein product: CASSLDRGPEAFF.

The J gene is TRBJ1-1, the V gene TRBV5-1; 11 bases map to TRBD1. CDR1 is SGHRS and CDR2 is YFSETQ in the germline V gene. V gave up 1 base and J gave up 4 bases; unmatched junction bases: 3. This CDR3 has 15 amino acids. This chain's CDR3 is CASSLRTGGTTEAFF. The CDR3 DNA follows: TGCGCCAGCAGCTTGCGGACAGGGGGCACCACTGAAGCTTTCTTT.

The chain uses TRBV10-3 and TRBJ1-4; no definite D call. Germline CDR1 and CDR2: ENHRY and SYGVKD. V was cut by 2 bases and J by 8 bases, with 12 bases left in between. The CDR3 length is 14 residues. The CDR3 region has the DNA TGTGCCATCAGTGAGGCCCCCTCGGGGGAAAAACTGTTTTTT. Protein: CAISEAPSGEKLFF.

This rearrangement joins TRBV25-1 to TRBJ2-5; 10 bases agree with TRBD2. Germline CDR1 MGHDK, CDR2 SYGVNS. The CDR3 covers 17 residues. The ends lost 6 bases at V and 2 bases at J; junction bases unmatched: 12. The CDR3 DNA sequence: TGTGCCAGCAGCGCCGCCCAGACTAGCGGGCAGCAAGAGACCCAGTACTTC. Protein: CASSAAQTSGQQETQYF.

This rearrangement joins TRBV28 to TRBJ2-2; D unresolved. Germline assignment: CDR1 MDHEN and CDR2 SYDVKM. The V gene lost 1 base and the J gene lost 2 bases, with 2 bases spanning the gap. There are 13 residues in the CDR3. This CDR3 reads CASSLSNTGELFF. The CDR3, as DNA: TGTGCCAGCAGTTTATCAAACACCGGGGAGCTGTTTTTT.

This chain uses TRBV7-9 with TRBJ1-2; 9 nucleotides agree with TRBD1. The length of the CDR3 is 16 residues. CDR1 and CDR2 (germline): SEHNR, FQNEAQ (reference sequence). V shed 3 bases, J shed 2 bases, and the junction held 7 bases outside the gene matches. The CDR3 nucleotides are TGTGCCAGCAGCTTCCTCCCGGGACAGGGCAACTATGGCTACACCTTC. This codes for CASSFLPGQGNYGYTF.

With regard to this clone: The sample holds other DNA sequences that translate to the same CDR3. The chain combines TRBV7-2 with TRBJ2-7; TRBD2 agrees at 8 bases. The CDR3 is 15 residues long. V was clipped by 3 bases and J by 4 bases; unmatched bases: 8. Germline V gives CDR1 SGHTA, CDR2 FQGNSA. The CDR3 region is CASSFQAGEGYEQYF. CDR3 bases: TGTGCCAGCAGCTTCCAAGCGGGAGAGGGGTACGAGCAGTACTTC.

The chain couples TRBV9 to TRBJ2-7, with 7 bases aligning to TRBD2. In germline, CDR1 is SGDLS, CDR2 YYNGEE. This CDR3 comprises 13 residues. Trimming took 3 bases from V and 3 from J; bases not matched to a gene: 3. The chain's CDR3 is CASSAGGSYEQYF. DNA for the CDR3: TGTGCCAGCAGCGCCGGCGGGAGCTACGAGCAGTACTTC.

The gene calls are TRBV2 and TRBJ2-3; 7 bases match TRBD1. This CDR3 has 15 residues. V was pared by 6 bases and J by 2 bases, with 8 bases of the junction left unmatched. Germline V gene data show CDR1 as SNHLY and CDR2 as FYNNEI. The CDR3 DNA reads TGTGCCAGCAGCCTACAGGGGTCCCTCACAGATACGCAGTATTTT. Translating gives CASSLQGSLTDTQYF.

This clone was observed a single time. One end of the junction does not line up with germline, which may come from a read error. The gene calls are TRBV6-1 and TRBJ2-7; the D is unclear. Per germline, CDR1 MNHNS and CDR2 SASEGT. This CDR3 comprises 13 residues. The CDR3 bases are TGTGCCAGCGGTGAGATCCGGGCCTACGAGCAGTACTTC. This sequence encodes CASGEIRAYEQYF.

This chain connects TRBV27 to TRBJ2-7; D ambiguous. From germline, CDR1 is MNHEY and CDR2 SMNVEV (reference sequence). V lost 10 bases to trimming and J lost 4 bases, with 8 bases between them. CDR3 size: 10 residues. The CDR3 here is CAITIYEQYF. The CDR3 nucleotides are TGTGCCATAACAATTTACGAGCAGTACTTC.

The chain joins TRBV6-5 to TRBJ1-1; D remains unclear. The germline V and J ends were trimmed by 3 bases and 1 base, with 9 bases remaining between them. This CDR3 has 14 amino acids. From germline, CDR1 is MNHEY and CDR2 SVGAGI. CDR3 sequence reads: CASSYELGNTEAFF. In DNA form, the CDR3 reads TGTGCCAGCAGTTATGAGCTCGGGAACACTGAAGCTTTCTTT.

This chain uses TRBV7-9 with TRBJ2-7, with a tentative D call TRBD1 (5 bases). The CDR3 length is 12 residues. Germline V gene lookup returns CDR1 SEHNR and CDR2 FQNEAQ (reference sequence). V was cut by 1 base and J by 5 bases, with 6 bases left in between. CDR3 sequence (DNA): TGTGCCAGCAGCTTAGTGACAGACGAGCAGTACTTC. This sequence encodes CASSLVTDEQYF.

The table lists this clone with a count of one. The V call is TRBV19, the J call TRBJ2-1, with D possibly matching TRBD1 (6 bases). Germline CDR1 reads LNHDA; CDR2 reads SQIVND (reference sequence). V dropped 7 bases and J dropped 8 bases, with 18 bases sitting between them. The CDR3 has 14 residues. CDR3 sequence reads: CASMGDTRGHEQFF. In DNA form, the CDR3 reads TGTGCCAGTATGGGGGATACCAGGGGACATGAGCAGTTCTTC. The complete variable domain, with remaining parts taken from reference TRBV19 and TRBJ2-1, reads DGGITQSPKYLFRKEGQNVTLSCEQNLNHDAMYWYRQDPGQGLRLIYYSQIVNDFQKGDIAEGYSVSREKKESFPLTVTSAQKNPTAFYLCASMGDTRGHEQFFGPGTRLTVL.

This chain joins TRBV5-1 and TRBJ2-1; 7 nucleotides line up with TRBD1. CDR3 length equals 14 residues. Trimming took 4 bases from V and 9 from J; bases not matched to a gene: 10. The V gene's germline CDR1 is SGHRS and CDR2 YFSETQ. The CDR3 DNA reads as TGCGCCAGCAGCCCCGCGACAGGGCCCACTGAGCAGTTCTTC. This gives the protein CASSPATGPTEQFF. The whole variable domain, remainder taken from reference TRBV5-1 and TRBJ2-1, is KAGVTQTPRYLIKTRGQQVTLSCSPISGHRSVSWYQQTPGQGLQFLFEYFSETQRNKGNFPGRFSGRQFSNSRSEMNVSTLELGDSALYLCASSPATGPTEQFFGPGTRLTVL.

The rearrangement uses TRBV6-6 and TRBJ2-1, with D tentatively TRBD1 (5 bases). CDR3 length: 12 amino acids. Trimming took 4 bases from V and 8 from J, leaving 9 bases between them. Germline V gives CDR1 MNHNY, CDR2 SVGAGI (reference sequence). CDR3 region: CASSSIRDEQFF. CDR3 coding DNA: TGTGCCAGCAGTTCAATCAGGGATGAGCAGTTCTTC.